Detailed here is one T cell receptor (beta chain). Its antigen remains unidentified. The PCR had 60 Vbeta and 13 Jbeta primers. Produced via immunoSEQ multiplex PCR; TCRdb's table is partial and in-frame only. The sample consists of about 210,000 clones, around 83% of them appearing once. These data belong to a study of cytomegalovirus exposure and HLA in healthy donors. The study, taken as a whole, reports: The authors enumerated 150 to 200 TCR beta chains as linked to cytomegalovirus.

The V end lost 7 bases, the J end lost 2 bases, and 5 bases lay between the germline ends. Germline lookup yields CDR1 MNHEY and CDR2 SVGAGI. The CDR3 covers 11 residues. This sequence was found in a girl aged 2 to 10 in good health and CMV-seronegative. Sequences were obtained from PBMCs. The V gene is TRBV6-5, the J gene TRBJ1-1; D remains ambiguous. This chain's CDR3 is CASIKNTEAFF. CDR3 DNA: TGTGCCAGCATCAAAAACACTGAAGCTTTCTTT.